These T cell receptor beta chains were read from a single sample in a study of T cell repertoires in cytomegalovirus infection. These receptors' antigens are unknown. TCRdb re-called the reads through MiXCR, storing one row per CDR3 protein. The sample includes about 60,000 distinct CDR3 sequences, about a third of them seen just once. Sequencing used PBMCs, sequenced either directly or after in vitro stimulation (not recorded which). These receptors were taken from a human donor in good health (CMV status not recorded). Some clones in this sample may be carry-over from other donors' samples. Each CDR3 is given with its conserved first and last residue. The D gene is left open where the match is weak. Rows may omit the clone size; those that give it use once, few, many or a size class.

CDR3: CASSPNLFRALTEAFF; DNA: TGTGCCAGCAGTCCAAACCTCTTCAGGGCGTTGACTGAAGCTTTCTTT; D: -; V: TRBV6-5; size: few; J: TRBJ1-1
CDR3: CSASKAERTDTQYF; DNA: TGCAGTGCTTCTAAAGCAGAACGCACAGATACGCAGTATTTT; D: -; V: TRBV20-1; size: -; J: TRBJ2-3
CDR3: CATSRDWLTNNEQFF; DNA: TGTGCCACCAGCAGAGATTGGCTCACCAACAATGAGCAGTTCTTC; D: -; V: TRBV15; size: -; J: TRBJ2-1
CDR3: CASSLGLSTDTQYF; DNA: TGTGCCAGCAGCTTAGGCCTGTCCACAGATACGCAGTATTTT; D: -; V: TRBV7-9; size: -; J: TRBJ2-3
CDR3: CASSIVGKPTEAFF; DNA: TGTGCCAGTAGTATAGTGGGGAAGCCCACTGAAGCTTTCTTT; D: -; V: TRBV19; size: -; J: TRBJ1-1
CDR3: CASSLLGQGEWDTDTQYF; DNA: TGCGCCAGCAGCTTACTCGGACAGGGCGAGTGGGACACAGATACGCAGTATTTT; D: TRBD1; V: TRBV5-1; size: few; J: TRBJ2-3
CDR3: CASSPPARPTYEQYF; DNA: TGTGCCAGCTCACCACCCGCGAGACCGACCTACGAGCAGTACTTC; D: -; V: TRBV18; size: -; J: TRBJ2-7
CDR3: CASSEQGQGIF; DNA: TGTGCCAGCAGTGAGCAGGGACAGGGGATCTTC; D: TRBD1; V: TRBV2; size: -; J: TRBJ1-2
CDR3: CASRVTGSSGANVLTF; DNA: TGCGCCAGCCGAGTTACAGGGAGCTCTGGGGCCAACGTCCTGACTTTC; D: -; V: TRBV5-1; size: -; J: TRBJ2-6
CDR3: CASSYQGQGAYEQYF; DNA: TGTGCCAGCAGTTACCAGGGACAGGGGGCCTACGAGCAGTACTTC; D: TRBD1; V: TRBV6-6; size: -; J: TRBJ2-7
CDR3: CASKTVAGRKFF; DNA: TGTGCCAGCAAGACGGTGGCAGGGCGGAAATTTTTT; D: -; V: TRBV5-8; size: -; J: TRBJ1-4
CDR3: CASSLGVVNQPQHF; DNA: TGTGCCAGCAGCTTAGGGGTGGTCAATCAGCCCCAGCATTTT; D: -; V: TRBV7-2; size: many; J: TRBJ1-5
CDR3: CASSPIRASNTEAFF; DNA: TGTGCCAGCAGCCCTATTCGGGCTTCGAACACTGAAGCTTTCTTT; D: -; V: TRBV25-1; size: few; J: TRBJ1-1
CDR3: CSARALAGAMETQYF; DNA: TGCAGTGCTAGAGCTCTAGCGGGGGCCATGGAGACCCAGTACTTC; D: TRBD2; V: TRBV20-1; size: -; J: TRBJ2-5
CDR3: CASTPMAGGTGELFF; DNA: TGTGCCAGCACCCCTATGGCGGGAGGAACCGGGGAGCTGTTTTTT; D: TRBD2; V: TRBV6-5; size: -; J: TRBJ2-2
CDR3: CASSFSGRSRSGTQYF; DNA: TGTGCCAGCAGCTTTAGCGGGAGATCAAGATCGGGGACCCAGTACTTC; D: TRBD2; V: TRBV5-6; size: few; J: TRBJ2-5
CDR3: CATSPMAAGGGDTQYF; DNA: TGTGCCACCAGCCCGATGGCAGCGGGGGGCGGAGATACGCAGTATTTT; D: TRBD2; V: TRBV15; size: -; J: TRBJ2-3
CDR3: CASSSHHGTTINEQYF; DNA: TGTGCCAGCAGCTCGCACCATGGCACGACGATCAACGAGCAGTACTTC; D: -; V: TRBV7-9; size: few; J: TRBJ2-7
CDR3: CASSYFSGQSADTQYF; DNA: TGTGCCAGCAGTTACTTCAGTGGTCAAAGCGCAGATACGCAGTATTTT; D: -; V: TRBV6-5; size: many; J: TRBJ2-3
CDR3: CSASQSPKRYEQYF; DNA: TGCAGTGCTAGCCAGAGCCCTAAGCGGTACGAGCAGTACTTC; D: -; V: TRBV20-1; size: -; J: TRBJ2-7
CDR3: CASSYRSADTDTQYF; DNA: TGTGCCAGCAGCTACCGTTCGGCAGACACAGATACGCAGTATTTT; D: -; V: TRBV7-2; size: many; J: TRBJ2-3
CDR3: CSAVGRSTSTDTQYF; DNA: TGCAGTGCCGTCGGGAGAAGCACTAGCACAGATACGCAGTATTTT; D: -; V: TRBV20-1; size: -; J: TRBJ2-3
CDR3: CASSATRTGNTEAFF; DNA: TGTGCCAGTAGTGCCACAAGGACAGGCAACACTGAAGCTTTCTTT; D: TRBD1; V: TRBV19; size: few; J: TRBJ1-1
CDR3: CSARVGGRFNEKLFF; DNA: TGCAGTGCTAGAGTGGGCGGCAGGTTTAATGAAAAACTGTTTTTT; D: -; V: TRBV20-1; size: -; J: TRBJ1-4
CDR3: CSARVIAGLGSDTQYF; DNA: TGCAGTGCTAGGGTCATTGCGGGGTTGGGTTCAGATACGCAGTATTTT; D: -; V: TRBV20-1; size: -; J: TRBJ2-3